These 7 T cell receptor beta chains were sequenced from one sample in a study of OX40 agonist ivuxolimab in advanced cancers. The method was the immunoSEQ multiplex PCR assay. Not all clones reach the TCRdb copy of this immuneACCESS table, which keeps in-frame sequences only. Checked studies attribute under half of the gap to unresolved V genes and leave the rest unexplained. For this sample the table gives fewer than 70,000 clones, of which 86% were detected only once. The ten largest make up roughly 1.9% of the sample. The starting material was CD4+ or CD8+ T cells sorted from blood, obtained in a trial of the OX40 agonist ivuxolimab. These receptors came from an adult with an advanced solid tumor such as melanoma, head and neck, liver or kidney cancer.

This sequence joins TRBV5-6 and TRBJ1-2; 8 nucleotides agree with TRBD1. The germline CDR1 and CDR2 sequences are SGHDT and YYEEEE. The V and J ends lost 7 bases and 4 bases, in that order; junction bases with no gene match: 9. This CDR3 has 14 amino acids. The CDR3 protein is CASQETGESYGYTF. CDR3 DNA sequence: TGTGCCAGCCAAGAGACAGGGGAATCCTATGGCTACACCTTC.

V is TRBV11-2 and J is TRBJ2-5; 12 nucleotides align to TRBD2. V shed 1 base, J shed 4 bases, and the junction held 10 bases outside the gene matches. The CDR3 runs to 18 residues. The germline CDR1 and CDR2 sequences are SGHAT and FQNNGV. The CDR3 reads CASSLVPGTSGRVETQYF. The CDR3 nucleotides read TGTGCCAGCAGCTTAGTACCCGGGACTAGCGGGCGGGTAGAGACCCAGTACTTC.

The CDR3 loop is CASSVWGVQPQHF. The CDR3 bases are TGTGCCAGCAGTGTATGGGGCGTTCAGCCCCAGCATTTT. The chain carries TRBV6-6 and TRBJ1-5; D is possibly TRBD1 (5 bases). The CDR3 totals 13 residues. Trimming left V 5 bases short and J 6 bases short, with 11 bases between. Germline V gene data show CDR1 as MNHNY and CDR2 as SVGAGI (reference sequence).

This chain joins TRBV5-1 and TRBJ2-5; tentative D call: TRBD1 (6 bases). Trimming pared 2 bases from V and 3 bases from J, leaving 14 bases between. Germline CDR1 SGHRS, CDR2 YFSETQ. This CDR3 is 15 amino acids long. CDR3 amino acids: CASSLDSQGEETQYF. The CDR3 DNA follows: TGCGCCAGCAGCTTAGACTCACAGGGTGAAGAGACCCAGTACTTC. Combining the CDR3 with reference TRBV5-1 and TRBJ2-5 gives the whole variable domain KAGVTQTPRYLIKTRGQQVTLSCSPISGHRSVSWYQQTPGQGLQFLFEYFSETQRNKGNFPGRFSGRQFSNSRSEMNVSTLELGDSALYLCASSLDSQGEETQYFGPGTRLLVL.

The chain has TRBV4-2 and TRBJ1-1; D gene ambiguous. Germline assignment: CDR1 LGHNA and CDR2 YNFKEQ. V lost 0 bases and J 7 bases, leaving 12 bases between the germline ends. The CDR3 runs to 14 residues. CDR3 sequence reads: CASSQEDSAGEAFF. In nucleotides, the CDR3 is TGTGCCAGCAGCCAAGAGGACTCGGCGGGTGAAGCTTTCTTT.

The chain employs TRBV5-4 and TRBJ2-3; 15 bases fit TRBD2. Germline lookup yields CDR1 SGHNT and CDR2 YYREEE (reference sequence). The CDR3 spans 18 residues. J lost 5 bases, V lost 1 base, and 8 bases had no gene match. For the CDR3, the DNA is TGTGCCAGCAGCTTGAGAAGGTCGGGACTAGCGGGAGGAGATACGCAGTATTTT. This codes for CASSLRRSGLAGGDTQYF. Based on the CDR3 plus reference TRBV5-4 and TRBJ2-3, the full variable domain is ETGVTQSPTHLIKTRGQQVTLRCSSQSGHNTVSWYQQALGQGPQFIFQYYREEENGRGNFPPRFSGLQFPNYSSELNVNALELDDSALYLCASSLRRSGLAGGDTQYFGPGTRLTVL.

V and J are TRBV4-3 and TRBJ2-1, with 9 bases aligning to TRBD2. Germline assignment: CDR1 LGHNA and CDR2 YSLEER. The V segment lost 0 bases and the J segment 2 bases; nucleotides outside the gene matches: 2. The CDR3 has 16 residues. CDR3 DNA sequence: TGCGCCAGCAGCCAAGAGGGCGGGGGGGCCTACAATGAGCAGTTCTTC. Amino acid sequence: CASSQEGGGAYNEQFF.